Detailed here is one TCR beta chain. The target antigen is unknown. The data stem from a study of T cells after posttransplantation cyclophosphamide. Method: immunoSEQ multiplex PCR; TCRdb's copy keeps in-frame clones and lacks some. The top ten hold about 16% of the sample, which has 30,000 to 40,000 clones, around nine tenths seen once. General study points: Tissue-infiltrating T cells from skin or gut overlapped little with blood T cells. Donor CD8+ memory clones often dominated recipient blood repertoires at later times.

Looked up from germline, CDR1 is SGHAT and CDR2 is FQNNGV. This CDR3 contains 16 residues. Trimming stripped 7 bases from V and 1 base from J, with 16 bases between. Specimen: PBMCs. This receptor was taken from a woman aged 40-49 years with a blood cancer, CMV-positive, and with a related stem cell donor. The chain recombines TRBV11-2 with TRBJ2-2; weak D call: TRBD1 (5 bases). The CDR3 here is CASTPVGQMNTGELFF. The CDR3 DNA sequence: TGTGCCAGCACTCCTGTGGGGCAGATGAACACCGGGGAGCTGTTTTTT.